The sequence of this T cell receptor (beta chain) was determined in a study of OX40 agonist ivuxolimab in advanced cancers. Generated by immunoSEQ multiplex PCR, the TCRdb table keeps only in-frame clones and is missing some. The sample lists 60,000 to 85,000 clones; approximately 95% were seen once. Deletions cut 6 bases from V and 0 bases from J, with 9 bases between. This CDR3 region has 13 residues. Per germline, CDR1 SGHTA and CDR2 FQGNSA. The sample was CD4+ or CD8+ T cells sorted from blood, taken in a trial of the OX40 agonist ivuxolimab. The source is an adult with an advanced solid tumor such as melanoma, head and neck, liver or kidney cancer. The genes are TRBV7-2 and TRBJ2-7; D perhaps matches TRBD2 (6 bases). CDR3 in DNA: TGTGCCAGCAGATTGGGGGGCTCCTACGAGCAGTACTTC. Translating it yields CASRLGGSYEQYF.